The rows below give T cell receptor beta chains drawn from one sample of a study of blood T cell repertoires in COVID-19. Produced via immunoSEQ multiplex PCR; TCRdb's table is partial and in-frame only. The repertoire has 150,000 to 200,000 clones, around 85% of them found once; the top ten carry 5%. The sample was peripheral blood. The source of these receptors is a human donor in a cohort sampled during active COVID-19. CDR3s include the opening cysteine and the closing phenylalanine or tryptophan. Fields, in order: clone size, V gene, D gene, J gene, CDR3 protein. A D gene is named only where the DNA matches it firmly. Where a row states a size, it is once, few, many or the class of an expanded clone; other rows omit it.

.	TRBV19	TRBD2	TRBJ2-3	CASSIGSGRTDTQYF
.	TRBV30	TRBD2	TRBJ2-7	CAWITRGNYEQYF
.	TRBV11-3	.	TRBJ1-6	CASSLRGHPGSPLHF
.	TRBV7-6	TRBD2	TRBJ2-7	CASSPDALRGLAGRGQYF
.	TRBV19	TRBD1	TRBJ2-5	CASSSKTGQETQYF
.	TRBV9	TRBD1	TRBJ2-7	CASSPQGGQGYEQYF
once	TRBV14	TRBD1	TRBJ1-6	CASSQPPGQGDPFDNSPLHF
.	TRBV19	.	TRBJ1-2	CASSMSLRGVEGYTF
.	TRBV12-3/TRBV12-4	.	TRBJ2-7	CASSFQVYEQYF
once	TRBV6-5	.	TRBJ2-1	CASTPDSPYNEQFF
.	TRBV7-8	TRBD1	TRBJ2-5	CASSFRGPMKYQETQYF
.	TRBV7-9	TRBD2	TRBJ2-5	CASSSLERGGWGETQYF
.	TRBV19	.	TRBJ1-5	CAQSTVLLPQHF
.	TRBV2	.	TRBJ2-7	CASSGSEQYF
.	TRBV6-2/TRBV6-3	TRBD1	TRBJ2-7	CASSYSGTGVYEQYF
.	TRBV30	TRBD2	TRBJ2-7	CAWSPEGPAGYEQYF
.	TRBV6-5	.	TRBJ1-3	CASLAGTGNTIYF
once	TRBV27	TRBD2	TRBJ2-7	CASSLSSGKGPYEQYF
.	TRBV28	.	TRBJ2-7	CASSAPGTGEVYEQYF
.	TRBV6-6	TRBD2	TRBJ2-5	CASSKLAGGQMETQYF
.	TRBV9	.	TRBJ2-3	CASSVTSRHTDTQYF
.	TRBV6-4	.	TRBJ1-3	CASSDSSHLPSGNTIYF
.	TRBV5-1	TRBD1	TRBJ2-1	CASSRDRGLIDEQFF